The clone carrying this TCR beta chain was recorded a few times. A unique molecular identifier was attached to every TCR cDNA molecule. From the 5' RACE reads, TCRdb called clonotypes with MiXCR, one entry per CDR3 protein. The sample gives 49,000 or so distinct CDR3 sequences, approximately 12% of which show up once; about 43% is in the top ten. The source of the sample is a study of spatial heterogeneity in lung cancer. Germline CDR1 and CDR2: LGHDT and YNNKEL (reference sequence). This CDR3 contains 15 residues. The ends were cut back, 0 bases at V and 2 bases at J, with 7 bases in the middle. Time point described: sample taken at primary tumor resection. Whole RNA was taken from tumor, nontumor lung or frozen PBMC; it was then sequenced unsorted.

Sequenced material: PBMCs, taken at surgery. The rearrangement uses TRBV3-1 and TRBJ2-2; D is unclear. The clonotype comes from a female donor with early-stage non-small cell lung cancer. The CDR3 spells CASSQDTRNTGELFF. The CDR3 coding sequence is TGTGCCAGCAGCCAAGATACCAGAAACACCGGGGAGCTGTTTTTT.